The rows below give T cell receptor beta chains drawn from one sample of a study of T cell responses to AZD1222 COVID-19 vaccine. The protocol was immunoSEQ multiplex PCR, while the TCRdb copy is restricted to in-frame clones and leaves out a portion. This table has about 140,000 clones, over 75% appearing once. The sample here was peripheral blood, taken on day 0 of AZD1222 vaccination. These receptors all stem from an adult in good health. Both conserved end residues are part of each CDR3. D genes are given only for firm matches. Clone sizes are given selectively: once, few, many, or a class where the clone is expanded.

D gene: TRBD2
V gene: TRBV7-6
J gene: TRBJ2-1
clone size: .
CDR3 DNA: TGTGCCAGCAGCACGAGACCAGCGGGAGTACGGAGTGAGCAGTTCTTC
CDR3 protein: CASSTRPAGVRSEQFF

D gene: .
V gene: TRBV5-4
J gene: TRBJ1-2
clone size: .
CDR3 DNA: TGTGCCAGCAGCTTGTATTCAGCCCTCAACTATGGCTACACCTTC
CDR3 protein: CASSLYSALNYGYTF

D gene: .
V gene: TRBV15
J gene: TRBJ2-2
clone size: .
CDR3 DNA: TGTGCCACCAGCAGAGATGGGGCGAACACCGGGGAGCTGTTTTTT
CDR3 protein: CATSRDGANTGELFF

D gene: .
V gene: TRBV18
J gene: TRBJ2-2
clone size: .
CDR3 DNA: TGTGCCAGCTCACCACCCACGGGGCGGGCGAACACCGGGGAGCTGTTTTTT
CDR3 protein: CASSPPTGRANTGELFF

D gene: .
V gene: TRBV9
J gene: TRBJ2-7
clone size: .
CDR3 DNA: TGTGCCAGCAGCGTAGGCCTTGCCCACGAGCAGTACTTC
CDR3 protein: CASSVGLAHEQYF

D gene: .
V gene: TRBV7-3
J gene: TRBJ1-6
clone size: .
CDR3 DNA: TGTGCCAGCAGCTTATCGGGGGCGTGGAATTCACCCCTCCACTTT
CDR3 protein: CASSLSGAWNSPLHF

D gene: .
V gene: TRBV19
J gene: TRBJ2-7
clone size: .
CDR3 DNA: TGTGCCAGTAGTATAGGAGGCGGGAACTCCTACGAGCAGTACTTC
CDR3 protein: CASSIGGGNSYEQYF

D gene: .
V gene: TRBV7-2
J gene: TRBJ2-5
clone size: .
CDR3 DNA: TGTGCCAGCAGCTTAGGGGGACCACAAGAGACCCAGTACTTC
CDR3 protein: CASSLGGPQETQYF

D gene: .
V gene: TRBV4-1
J gene: TRBJ1-2
clone size: few
CDR3 DNA: TGCGCCAGCAGCCTTATAGGTGGAGACAGAAACTATGGCTACACCTTC
CDR3 protein: CASSLIGGDRNYGYTF

D gene: TRBD2
V gene: TRBV15
J gene: TRBJ2-5
clone size: .
CDR3 DNA: TGTGCCACCAGCCCTGGGGGGGGGCAAGAGACCCAGTACTTC
CDR3 protein: CATSPGGGQETQYF

D gene: .
V gene: TRBV30
J gene: TRBJ2-1
clone size: once
CDR3 DNA: TGTGCCTGGAGTCGGGGGTACAATGAGCAGTTCTTC
CDR3 protein: CAWSRGYNEQFF

D gene: TRBD1
V gene: TRBV27
J gene: TRBJ2-7
clone size: .
CDR3 DNA: TGTGCCAGCAGTTTCCACAGGGGGCCCGCCTACGAGCAGTACTTC
CDR3 protein: CASSFHRGPAYEQYF

D gene: .
V gene: TRBV12-3/TRBV12-4
J gene: TRBJ2-2
clone size: .
CDR3 DNA: TGTGCCAGCAGTTTCTACACCACCGGGGAGCTGTTTTTT
CDR3 protein: CASSFYTTGELFF

D gene: .
V gene: TRBV3-1/TRBV3-2
J gene: TRBJ2-1
clone size: .
CDR3 DNA: TGTGCCAGCAGCTCCTCCAACAATGAGCAGTTCTTC
CDR3 protein: CASSSSNNEQFF

D gene: .
V gene: TRBV29-1
J gene: TRBJ2-1
clone size: .
CDR3 DNA: TGCGGCCTTTTTCAGCCGTTCTTGAATGAGCAGTTCTTC
CDR3 protein: CGLFQPFLNEQFF

D gene: .
V gene: TRBV5-1
J gene: TRBJ1-1
clone size: once
CDR3 DNA: TGCGCCAGCAGCCCAGACACCTTGAACACTGAAGCTTTCTTT
CDR3 protein: CASSPDTLNTEAFF

D gene: TRBD1
V gene: TRBV7-9
J gene: TRBJ2-3
clone size: .
CDR3 DNA: TGTGCCAGCAGCCCGGGGACAGGGGGCGAGGGCGGCACAGATACGCAGTATTTT
CDR3 protein: CASSPGTGGEGGTDTQYF

D gene: .
V gene: TRBV28
J gene: TRBJ1-4
clone size: few
CDR3 DNA: TGTGCCAGCAGTCCTCCAGGGGCCCTTAGGGAAAAACTGTTTTTT
CDR3 protein: CASSPPGALREKLFF

D gene: .
V gene: TRBV19
J gene: TRBJ2-6
clone size: .
CDR3 DNA: TGTGCCAGTAGTTCACAGGGACTGTCCCCATCTGGGGCCAACGTCCTGACTTTC
CDR3 protein: CASSSQGLSPSGANVLTF

D gene: .
V gene: TRBV7-9
J gene: TRBJ2-7
clone size: .
CDR3 DNA: TGTGCCAGCAGCCACCAGGGGTCCGAGCAGTACTTC
CDR3 protein: CASSHQGSEQYF

D gene: .
V gene: TRBV3-1/TRBV3-2
J gene: TRBJ1-6
clone size: .
CDR3 DNA: TGTGCCAGCAGCCAAGTGGTCAGCTCCTATAATTCACCCCTCCACTTT
CDR3 protein: CASSQVVSSYNSPLHF

D gene: TRBD1
V gene: TRBV5-1
J gene: TRBJ1-4
clone size: .
CDR3 DNA: TGCGCCAGCAGCCCTAAGAGGGACAGGGGGCCGACAACTAATGAAAAACTGTTTTTT
CDR3 protein: CASSPKRDRGPTTNEKLFF

D gene: TRBD1
V gene: TRBV7-2
J gene: TRBJ1-1
clone size: .
CDR3 DNA: TGTGCCAGCAGCTACCGGGACAGGGGGTTGAACACTGAAGCTTTCTTT
CDR3 protein: CASSYRDRGLNTEAFF

D gene: TRBD2
V gene: TRBV5-4
J gene: TRBJ2-1
clone size: .
CDR3 DNA: TGTGCCAGCAGCTTGCTTCGCAGCGGGGGGGTCAATGAGCAGTTCTTC
CDR3 protein: CASSLLRSGGVNEQFF

D gene: TRBD2
V gene: TRBV11-2
J gene: TRBJ2-1
clone size: .
CDR3 DNA: TGTGCCAGCAGCTTGGGGGAGGGGTCCTACAATGAGCAGTTCTTC
CDR3 protein: CASSLGEGSYNEQFF

D gene: TRBD2
V gene: TRBV28
J gene: TRBJ2-2
clone size: .
CDR3 DNA: TGTGCCAGCAGTTTACGGGAGGCCGGGGAGCTGTTTTTT
CDR3 protein: CASSLREAGELFF

D gene: TRBD1
V gene: TRBV4-1
J gene: TRBJ1-4
clone size: .
CDR3 DNA: TGCGCCAGCAGCCAAGGGGACAGGGACACTGAAAAACTGTTTTTT
CDR3 protein: CASSQGDRDTEKLFF

D gene: TRBD2
V gene: TRBV7-3
J gene: TRBJ2-7
clone size: .
CDR3 DNA: TGTGCCAGCAGCTTAACGGGGGGACTAGCGCCCTACGAGCAGTACTTC
CDR3 protein: CASSLTGGLAPYEQYF

D gene: .
V gene: TRBV30
J gene: TRBJ1-1
clone size: .
CDR3 DNA: TGTGCCTGGAGTTTAGGGGGGCTCACTGAAGCTTTCTTT
CDR3 protein: CAWSLGGLTEAFF

D gene: .
V gene: TRBV6-5
J gene: TRBJ2-2
clone size: .
CDR3 DNA: TGTGCCAGCAGTTACAGTGCGGCGAACACCGGGGAGCTGTTTTTT
CDR3 protein: CASSYSAANTGELFF

D gene: .
V gene: TRBV4-2
J gene: TRBJ1-2
clone size: .
CDR3 DNA: TGTGCCAGCAGCCAAACTGCAGGGGACGGCTACACCTTC
CDR3 protein: CASSQTAGDGYTF

D gene: .
V gene: TRBV19
J gene: TRBJ1-2
clone size: .
CDR3 DNA: TGTGCCAGTCGATTTCGGGCAGGGACTAACTATGGCTACACCTTC
CDR3 protein: CASRFRAGTNYGYTF

D gene: .
V gene: TRBV21-1
J gene: TRBJ1-2
clone size: .
CDR3 DNA: TGTGCCAGCAGCAAAGGGGGGACAGGGAGGAACTATGGCTACACCTTC
CDR3 protein: CASSKGGTGRNYGYTF

D gene: .
V gene: TRBV28
J gene: TRBJ1-3
clone size: .
CDR3 DNA: TGTGCCAGCAGTTTATATCCCGGGTTCTCTGGAAACACCATATATTTT
CDR3 protein: CASSLYPGFSGNTIYF

D gene: .
V gene: TRBV5-1
J gene: TRBJ2-1
clone size: .
CDR3 DNA: TGCGCCAGCAGCTTGGCAGGGGCAGGTGAGCAGTTCTTC
CDR3 protein: CASSLAGAGEQFF

D gene: TRBD1
V gene: TRBV28
J gene: TRBJ1-2
clone size: .
CDR3 DNA: TGTGCCAGCAGTCCAATACCCGGGACAGGGGGTAATGGCTACACCTTC
CDR3 protein: CASSPIPGTGGNGYTF

D gene: TRBD1
V gene: TRBV19
J gene: TRBJ1-1
clone size: once
CDR3 DNA: TGTGCCAGTAGTGGACAGGGAAGGTACACTGAAGCTTTCTTT
CDR3 protein: CASSGQGRYTEAFF

D gene: .
V gene: TRBV5-6
J gene: TRBJ1-2
clone size: .
CDR3 DNA: TGTGCCAGCAGCGCCGATTTGGGGGCCATTGGCTACACCTTC
CDR3 protein: CASSADLGAIGYTF

D gene: .
V gene: TRBV14
J gene: TRBJ1-6
clone size: .
CDR3 DNA: TGTGCCAGCAGCCAAGGGTTATTTTCACCCCTCCACTTT
CDR3 protein: CASSQGLFSPLHF

D gene: .
V gene: TRBV3-1/TRBV3-2
J gene: TRBJ1-1
clone size: .
CDR3 DNA: TGTGCCAGCAGCCCCTATATGAACACTGAAGCTTTCTTT
CDR3 protein: CASSPYMNTEAFF

D gene: .
V gene: TRBV18
J gene: TRBJ1-1
clone size: .
CDR3 DNA: TGTGCCAGCTCACCACTTGAGGGTACGGCTGAAGCTTTCTTT
CDR3 protein: CASSPLEGTAEAFF

D gene: .
V gene: TRBV6-4
J gene: TRBJ1-5
clone size: .
CDR3 DNA: TGTGCCAGCAGTGAGATAGGGGGTAATCAGCCCCAGCATTTT
CDR3 protein: CASSEIGGNQPQHF

D gene: TRBD1
V gene: TRBV28
J gene: TRBJ2-3
clone size: .
CDR3 DNA: TGTGCCAGCAACTTAGACAGGGGGCGGGCAGATACGCAGTATTTT
CDR3 protein: CASNLDRGRADTQYF

D gene: .
V gene: TRBV4-2
J gene: TRBJ1-2
clone size: .
CDR3 DNA: TGTGCCAGCAGCCAAGATCTCCTTAATGGCTACACCTTC
CDR3 protein: CASSQDLLNGYTF

D gene: TRBD1
V gene: TRBV2
J gene: TRBJ1-2
clone size: .
CDR3 DNA: TGTGCCAGCACGGGACAGGTCTATGGCTACACCTTC
CDR3 protein: CASTGQVYGYTF

D gene: TRBD1
V gene: TRBV18
J gene: TRBJ2-2
clone size: few
CDR3 DNA: TGTGCCAGCTCTCCCGGGACAGGGAGGGAGCTGTTTTTT
CDR3 protein: CASSPGTGRELFF

D gene: TRBD2
V gene: TRBV7-3
J gene: TRBJ2-1
clone size: .
CDR3 DNA: TGTGCCAGCAGCTTAATGCGGGAGGGCTCAAAGGAGACGTACAATGAGCAGTTCTTC
CDR3 protein: CASSLMREGSKETYNEQFF

D gene: TRBD2
V gene: TRBV9
J gene: TRBJ2-7
clone size: .
CDR3 DNA: TGTGCCAGCAGCGGCAGCGGGAGCTACGAGCAGTACTTC
CDR3 protein: CASSGSGSYEQYF